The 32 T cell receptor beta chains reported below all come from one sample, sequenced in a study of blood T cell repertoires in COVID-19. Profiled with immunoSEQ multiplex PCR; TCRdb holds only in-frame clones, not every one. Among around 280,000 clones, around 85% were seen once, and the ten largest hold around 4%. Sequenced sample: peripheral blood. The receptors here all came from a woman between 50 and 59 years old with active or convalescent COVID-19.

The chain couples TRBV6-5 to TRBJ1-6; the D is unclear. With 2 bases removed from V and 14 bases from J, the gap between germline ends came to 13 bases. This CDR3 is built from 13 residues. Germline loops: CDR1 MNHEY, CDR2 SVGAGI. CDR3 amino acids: CASSYEGPEALHF. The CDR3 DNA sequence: TGTGCCAGCAGTTACGAGGGCCCGGAGGCCCTCCACTTT.

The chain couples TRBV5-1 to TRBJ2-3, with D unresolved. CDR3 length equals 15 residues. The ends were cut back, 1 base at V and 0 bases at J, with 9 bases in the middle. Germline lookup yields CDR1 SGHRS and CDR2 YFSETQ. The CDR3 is CASSLKPESTDTQYF. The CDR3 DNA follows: TGCGCCAGCAGCTTGAAACCGGAGAGCACAGATACGCAGTATTTT.

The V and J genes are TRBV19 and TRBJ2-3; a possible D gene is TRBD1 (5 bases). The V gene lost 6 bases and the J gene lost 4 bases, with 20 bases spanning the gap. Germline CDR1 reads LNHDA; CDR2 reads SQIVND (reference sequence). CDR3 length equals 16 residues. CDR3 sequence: CASSNLGREAADTQYF. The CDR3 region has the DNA TGTGCCAGTAGCAACTTGGGCAGGGAAGCAGCAGATACGCAGTATTTT.

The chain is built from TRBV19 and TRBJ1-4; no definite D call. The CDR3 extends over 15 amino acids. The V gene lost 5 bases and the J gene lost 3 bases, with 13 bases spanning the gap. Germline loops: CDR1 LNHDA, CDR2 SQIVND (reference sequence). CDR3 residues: CASSPRDSPNEKLFF. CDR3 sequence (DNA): TGTGCCAGTAGTCCGAGGGATTCCCCTAATGAAAAACTGTTTTTT.

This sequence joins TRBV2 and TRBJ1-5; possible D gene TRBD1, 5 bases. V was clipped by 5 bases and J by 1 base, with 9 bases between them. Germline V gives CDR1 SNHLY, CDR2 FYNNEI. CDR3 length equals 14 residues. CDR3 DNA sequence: TGTGCCAGCAGTCAGGGAAGGAGCAATCAGCCCCAGCATTTT. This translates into CASSQGRSNQPQHF.

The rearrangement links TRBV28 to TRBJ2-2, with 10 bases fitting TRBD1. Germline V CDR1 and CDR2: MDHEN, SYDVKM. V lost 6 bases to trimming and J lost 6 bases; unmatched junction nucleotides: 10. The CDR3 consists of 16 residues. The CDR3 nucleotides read TGTGCCAGCAGCCCATCCGGACAGGGGGTACCCGGGGAGCTGTTTTTT. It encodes CASSPSGQGVPGELFF.

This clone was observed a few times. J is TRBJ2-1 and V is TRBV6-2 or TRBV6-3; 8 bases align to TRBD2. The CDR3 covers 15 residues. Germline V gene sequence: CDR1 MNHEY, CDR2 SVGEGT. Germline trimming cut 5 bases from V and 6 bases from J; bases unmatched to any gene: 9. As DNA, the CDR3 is TGTGCCAGCAGTCCCTTAGCGGGACCGACCAATGAGCAGTTCTTC. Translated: CASSPLAGPTNEQFF.

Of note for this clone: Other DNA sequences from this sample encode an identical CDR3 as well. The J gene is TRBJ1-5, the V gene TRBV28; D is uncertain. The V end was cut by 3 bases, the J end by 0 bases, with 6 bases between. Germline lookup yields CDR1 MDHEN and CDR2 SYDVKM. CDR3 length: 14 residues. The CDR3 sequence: CASSLAGSNQPQHF. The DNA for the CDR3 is TGTGCCAGCAGTTTGGCGGGTAGCAATCAGCCCCAGCATTTT.

This CDR3 is CAWTSGRAFTGELFF. Here the CDR3 DNA reads TGTGCCTGGACTAGCGGGAGGGCCTTCACCGGGGAGCTGTTTTTT. The chain combines TRBV30 with TRBJ2-2; 12 nucleotides align to TRBD2. The germline V gene encodes CDR1 GTSNPN and CDR2 SVGIG (reference sequence). Trimming cost V 4 bases and J 4 bases; bases outside gene matches: 4. This CDR3 is built from 15 residues. Combining the CDR3 with reference TRBV30 and TRBJ2-2 gives the whole variable domain SQTIHQWPATLVQPVGSPLSLECTVEGTSNPNLYWYRQAAGRGLQLLFYSVGIGQISSEVPQNLSASRPQDRQFILSSKKLLLSDSGFYLCAWTSGRAFTGELFFGEGSRLTVL.

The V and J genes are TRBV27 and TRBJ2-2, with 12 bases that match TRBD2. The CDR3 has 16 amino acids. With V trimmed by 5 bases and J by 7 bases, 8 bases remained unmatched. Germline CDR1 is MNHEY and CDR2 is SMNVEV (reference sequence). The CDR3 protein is CASSPTSGRYFGELFF. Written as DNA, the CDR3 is TGTGCCAGCAGTCCCACTAGCGGGAGGTATTTCGGGGAGCTGTTTTTT.

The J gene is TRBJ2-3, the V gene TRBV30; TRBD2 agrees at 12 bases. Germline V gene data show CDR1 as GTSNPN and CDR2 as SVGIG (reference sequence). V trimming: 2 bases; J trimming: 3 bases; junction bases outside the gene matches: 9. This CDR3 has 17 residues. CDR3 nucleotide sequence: TGTGCCTGGAGTATTCGACTAGCGGGAGAACGGACAGATACGCAGTATTTT. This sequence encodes CAWSIRLAGERTDTQYF.

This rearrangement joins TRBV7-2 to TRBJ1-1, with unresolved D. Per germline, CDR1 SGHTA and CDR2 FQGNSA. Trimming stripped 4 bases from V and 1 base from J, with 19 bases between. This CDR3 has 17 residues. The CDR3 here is CASSSPERAPANTEAFF. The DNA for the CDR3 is TGTGCCAGCAGCTCCCCGGAGAGAGCACCGGCGAACACTGAAGCTTTCTTT.

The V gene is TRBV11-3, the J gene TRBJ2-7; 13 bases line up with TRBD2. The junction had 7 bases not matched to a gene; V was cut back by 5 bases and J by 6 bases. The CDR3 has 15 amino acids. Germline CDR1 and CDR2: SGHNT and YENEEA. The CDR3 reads CASSRGLAGLSEQYF. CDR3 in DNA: TGTGCCAGCAGCCGGGGACTAGCGGGATTATCCGAGCAGTACTTC.

CDR3 sequence reads: CASRVDMNYGYTF. The CDR3 bases are TGTGCCAGCAGGGTGGACATGAACTATGGCTACACCTTC. V gene TRBV5-5 combines with J gene TRBJ1-2, with a weak D call TRBD1 (5 bases). CDR1 is SGHKS, CDR2 YYEKEE, per germline (reference sequence). With 5 bases removed from V and 2 bases from J, the gap between germline ends came to 10 bases. The CDR3 has 13 residues.

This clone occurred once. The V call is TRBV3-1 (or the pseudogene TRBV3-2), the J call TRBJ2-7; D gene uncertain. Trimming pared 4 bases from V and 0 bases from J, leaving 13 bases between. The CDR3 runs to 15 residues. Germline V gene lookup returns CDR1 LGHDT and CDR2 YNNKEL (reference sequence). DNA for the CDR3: TGTGCCAGCAGCCGAGACCCGCGACTCTCCTACGAGCAGTACTTC. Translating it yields CASSRDPRLSYEQYF.

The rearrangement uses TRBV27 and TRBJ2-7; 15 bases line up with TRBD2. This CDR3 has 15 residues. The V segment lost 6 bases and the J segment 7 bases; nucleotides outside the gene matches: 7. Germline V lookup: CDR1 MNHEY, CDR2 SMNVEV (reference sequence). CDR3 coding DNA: TGTGCCAGCAGCAGGACTAGCGGGAGGGTGGTGGAGCAGTACTTC. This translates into CASSRTSGRVVEQYF.

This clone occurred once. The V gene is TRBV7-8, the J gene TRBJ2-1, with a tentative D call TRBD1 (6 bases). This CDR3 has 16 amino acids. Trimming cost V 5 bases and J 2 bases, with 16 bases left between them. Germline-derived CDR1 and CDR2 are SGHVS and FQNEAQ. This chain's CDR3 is CASSPEQGWTYNEQFF. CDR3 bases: TGTGCCAGCAGCCCCGAACAGGGTTGGACCTACAATGAGCAGTTCTTC.

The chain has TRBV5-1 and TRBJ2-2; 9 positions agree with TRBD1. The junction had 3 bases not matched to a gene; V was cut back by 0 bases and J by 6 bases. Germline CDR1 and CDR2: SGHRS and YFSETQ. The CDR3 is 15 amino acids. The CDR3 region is CASSLDTGGSGELFF. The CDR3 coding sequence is TGCGCCAGCAGCTTGGACACAGGGGGCTCCGGGGAGCTGTTTTTT.

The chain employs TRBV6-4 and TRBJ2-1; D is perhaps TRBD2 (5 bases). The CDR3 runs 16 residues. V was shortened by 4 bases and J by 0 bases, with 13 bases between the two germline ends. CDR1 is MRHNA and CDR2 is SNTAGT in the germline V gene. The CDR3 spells CASSVRAGLSYNEQFF. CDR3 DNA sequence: TGTGCCAGCAGTGTCCGGGCGGGTCTCTCCTACAATGAGCAGTTCTTC.

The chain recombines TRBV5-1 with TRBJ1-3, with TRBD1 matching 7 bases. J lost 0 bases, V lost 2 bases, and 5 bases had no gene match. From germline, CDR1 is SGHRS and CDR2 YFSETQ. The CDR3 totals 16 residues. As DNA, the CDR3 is TGCGCCAGCAGCTTAGCGTACAGGGGCTCTGGAAACACCATATATTTT. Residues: CASSLAYRGSGNTIYF.

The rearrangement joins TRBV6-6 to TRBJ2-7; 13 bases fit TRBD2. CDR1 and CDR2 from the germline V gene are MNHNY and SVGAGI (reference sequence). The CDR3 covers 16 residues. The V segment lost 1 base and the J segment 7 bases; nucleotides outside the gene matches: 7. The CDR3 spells CASSYFGLAGAGEQYF. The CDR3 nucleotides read TGTGCCAGCAGTTACTTCGGACTAGCGGGAGCGGGAGAGCAGTACTTC.

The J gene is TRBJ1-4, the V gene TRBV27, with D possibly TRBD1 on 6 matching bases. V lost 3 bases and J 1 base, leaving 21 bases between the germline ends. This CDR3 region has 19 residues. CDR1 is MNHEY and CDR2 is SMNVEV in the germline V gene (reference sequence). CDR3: CASSLTGTPKTRTNEKLFF. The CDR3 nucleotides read TGTGCCAGCAGTTTGACAGGCACCCCTAAAACTAGAACTAATGAAAAACTGTTTTTT.

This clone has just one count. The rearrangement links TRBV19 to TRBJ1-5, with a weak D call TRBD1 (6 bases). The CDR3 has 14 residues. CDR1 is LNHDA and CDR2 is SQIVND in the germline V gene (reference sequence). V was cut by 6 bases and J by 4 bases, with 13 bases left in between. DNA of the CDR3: TGTGCCAGTAGCGGGGGGGCCCCTAATCAGCCCCAGCATTTT. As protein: CASSGGAPNQPQHF. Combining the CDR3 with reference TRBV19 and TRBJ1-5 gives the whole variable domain DGGITQSPKYLFRKEGQNVTLSCEQNLNHDAMYWYRQDPGQGLRLIYYSQIVNDFQKGDIAEGYSVSREKKESFPLTVTSAQKNPTAFYLCASSGGAPNQPQHFGDGTRLSIL.

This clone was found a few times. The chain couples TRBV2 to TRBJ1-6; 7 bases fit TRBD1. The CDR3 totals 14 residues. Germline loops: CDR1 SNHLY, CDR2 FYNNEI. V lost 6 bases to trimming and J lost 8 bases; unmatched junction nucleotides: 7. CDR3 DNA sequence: TGTGCCAGCAGGGAACAGGGGAGACATTCACCCCTCCACTTT. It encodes CASREQGRHSPLHF.

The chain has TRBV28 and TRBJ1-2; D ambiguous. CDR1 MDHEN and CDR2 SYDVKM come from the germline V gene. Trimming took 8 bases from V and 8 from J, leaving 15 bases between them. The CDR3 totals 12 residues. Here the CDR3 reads CASLSTGGGYTF. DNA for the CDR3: TGTGCCAGCCTATCGACGGGAGGAGGCTACACCTTC.

CDR3 nucleotide sequence: TGTGCCAGCAGCCAAGAGGCGGGGGCCTCTGGGGCCAACGTCCTGACTTTC. It codes for CASSQEAGASGANVLTF. This chain connects TRBV4-2 to TRBJ2-6; perhaps TRBD2 as D (7 bases). V was cut by 0 bases and J by 0 bases, with 9 bases left in between. Germline V lookup: CDR1 LGHNA, CDR2 YNFKEQ. This CDR3 region has 17 residues.

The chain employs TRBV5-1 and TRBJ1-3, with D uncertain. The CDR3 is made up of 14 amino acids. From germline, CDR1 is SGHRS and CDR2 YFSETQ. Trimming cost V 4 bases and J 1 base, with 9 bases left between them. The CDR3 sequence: CASSPAASGNTIYF. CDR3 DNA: TGCGCCAGCAGCCCCGCAGCGTCTGGAAACACCATATATTTT.

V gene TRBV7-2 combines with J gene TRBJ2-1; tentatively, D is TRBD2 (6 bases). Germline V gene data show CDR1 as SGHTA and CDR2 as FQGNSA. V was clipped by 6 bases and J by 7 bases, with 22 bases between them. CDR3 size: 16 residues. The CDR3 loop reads CASSYKTGTGINEQFF. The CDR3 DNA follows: TGTGCCAGCAGTTACAAAACCGGGACTGGAATAAATGAGCAGTTCTTC.

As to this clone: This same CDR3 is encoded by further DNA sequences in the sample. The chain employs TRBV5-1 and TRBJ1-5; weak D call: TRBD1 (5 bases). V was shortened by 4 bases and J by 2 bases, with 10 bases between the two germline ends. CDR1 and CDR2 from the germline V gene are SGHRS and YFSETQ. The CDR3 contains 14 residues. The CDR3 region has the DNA TGCGCCAGCAGCCCAGGGCAGGGCAATCAGCCCCAGCATTTT. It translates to CASSPGQGNQPQHF.

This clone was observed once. CDR3 region: CASSLWKPSGAREQFF. CDR3 coding DNA: TGTGCCAGCAGCTTATGGAAGCCTAGCGGCGCCCGTGAGCAGTTCTTC. The V call is TRBV7-6, the J call TRBJ2-1, with 7 bases matching TRBD2. There are 16 residues in the CDR3. With 2 bases clipped from V and 9 bases from J, the junction kept 13 bases outside the gene matches. Looked up from germline, CDR1 is SGHVS and CDR2 is FNYEAQ.

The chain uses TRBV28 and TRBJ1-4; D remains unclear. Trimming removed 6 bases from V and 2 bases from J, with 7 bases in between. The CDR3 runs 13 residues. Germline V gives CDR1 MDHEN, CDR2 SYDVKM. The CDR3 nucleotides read TGTGCCAGCAGGAGGAGTACTAATGAAAAACTGTTTTTT. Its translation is CASRRSTNEKLFF.

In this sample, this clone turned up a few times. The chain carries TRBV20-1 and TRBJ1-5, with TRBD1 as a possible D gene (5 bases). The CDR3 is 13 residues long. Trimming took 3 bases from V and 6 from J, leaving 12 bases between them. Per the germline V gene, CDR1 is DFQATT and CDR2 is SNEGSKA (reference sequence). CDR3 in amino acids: CSASPGVGQPQHF. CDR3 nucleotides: TGCAGTGCTAGTCCGGGGGTCGGTCAGCCCCAGCATTTT.